The 32 T cell receptor beta chains given below trace back to one sample, sequenced in a study of blood T cell repertoires in COVID-19. Libraries were prepared by immunoSEQ multiplex PCR; TCRdb keeps only in-frame clonotypes and omits some of them. The table includes under 450,000 clones, around 87% detected once. The material sequenced was PBMCs or T cells enriched from blood (not recorded which). Receptors were obtained from a man in his thirties or forties who had recovered from COVID-19.

This chain uses TRBV5-1 with TRBJ1-5; 10 nucleotides align to TRBD1. Germline trimming cut 5 bases from V and 3 bases from J; bases unmatched to any gene: 5. Germline lookup yields CDR1 SGHRS and CDR2 YFSETQ. The CDR3 sequence is 15 residues long. In DNA, the CDR3 is TGCGCCAGCAGTTCGGGGACAGGGGCCAATCAGCCCCAGCATTTT. This translates into CASSSGTGANQPQHF.

This chain connects TRBV5-1 to TRBJ2-1; tentatively, D is TRBD2 (5 bases). The V gene's germline CDR1 is SGHRS and CDR2 YFSETQ. Deletions cut 4 bases from V and 15 bases from J, with 23 bases between. This CDR3 contains 14 residues. The CDR3 DNA reads TGCGCCAGCAGCGCGCGCCTTGTGACGGACTCTCCGTTCTTC. Translating gives CASSARLVTDSPFF.

This rearrangement joins TRBV19 to TRBJ1-5; 7 bases agree with TRBD1. The CDR3 consists of 15 residues. V dropped 5 bases and J dropped 5; count of bases not matched to a gene: 9. Germline V gene sequence: CDR1 LNHDA, CDR2 SQIVND (reference sequence). CDR3 sequence reads: CASSPGQALYQPQHF. The CDR3 nucleotides are TGTGCCAGTAGTCCAGGACAGGCCCTTTATCAGCCCCAGCATTTT.

The genes are TRBV3-1 (or the pseudogene TRBV3-2) and TRBJ1-2; 7 bases align to TRBD1. The CDR3 is 15 residues long. Germline V gene sequence: CDR1 LGHDT, CDR2 YNNKEL (reference sequence). With 3 bases clipped from V and 8 bases from J, the junction kept 12 bases outside the gene matches. The CDR3: CASSQAVRGDRGYTF. The CDR3 bases are TGTGCCAGCAGCCAGGCCGTCAGGGGGGATCGGGGCTACACCTTC.

The chain employs TRBV7-9 and TRBJ2-2; 7 bases line up with TRBD1. CDR1 and CDR2 (germline): SEHNR, FQNEAQ (reference sequence). This CDR3 has 15 amino acids. V shed 4 bases and J 7 bases; nucleotides not matched to a gene: 9. The CDR3 loop reads CASSSDRRDFGELFF. CDR3 DNA: TGTGCCAGCAGCTCGGACAGGAGAGATTTCGGGGAGCTGTTTTTT.

The chain is built from TRBV7-9 and TRBJ1-2; the D gene is possibly TRBD1 (6 bases). V was cut by 2 bases and J by 8 bases, with 18 bases left in between. The CDR3 is 15 amino acids. The germline V gene encodes CDR1 SEHNR and CDR2 FQNEAQ (reference sequence). In DNA, the CDR3 is TGTGCCAGCAGCTTATTCACTCCGGGGACAAGAGGCTACACCTTC. This sequence encodes CASSLFTPGTRGYTF.

This CDR3 is CASSVRLAGGPYEQYF. The CDR3 nucleotides are TGTGCCAGCAGCGTTAGATTAGCGGGGGGTCCCTACGAGCAGTACTTC. The chain employs TRBV5-6 and TRBJ2-7; 10 bases fit TRBD2. The V gene end was trimmed by 4 bases and the J gene end by 2 bases; junction bases not matched to a gene: 9. The CDR3 length is 16 residues. Germline V lookup: CDR1 SGHDT, CDR2 YYEEEE.

V and J are TRBV3-1 (or the pseudogene TRBV3-2) and TRBJ2-5; 12 bases fit TRBD2. Germline values: CDR1 LGHDT, CDR2 YNNKEL (reference sequence). CDR3 length equals 16 residues. J gave up 5 bases and V 5 bases, and 9 bases lay outside the gene matches. CDR3 protein: CASSGRLAGVAETQYF. DNA of the CDR3: TGTGCCAGCAGCGGACGACTAGCGGGGGTAGCGGAGACCCAGTACTTC.

V gene TRBV12-3 or TRBV12-4 combines with J gene TRBJ1-5; 7 bases match TRBD1. CDR3 length: 13 amino acids. With V trimmed by 6 bases and J by 1 base, 0 bases remained unmatched. The CDR3 sequence: CASRQGSNQPQHF. CDR3 bases: TGTGCCAGCAGACAGGGGAGCAATCAGCCCCAGCATTTT.

The rearrangement links TRBV6-5 to TRBJ1-1; unclear D gene. V gave up 6 bases and J gave up 2 bases, with 10 bases separating them. This CDR3 region has 13 residues. The germline V gene encodes CDR1 MNHEY and CDR2 SVGAGI. The CDR3 loop is CASRLHINTEAFF. CDR3 DNA sequence: TGTGCCAGCAGATTACACATTAACACTGAAGCTTTCTTT.

The genes are TRBV13 and TRBJ1-1, with D perhaps matching TRBD1 (6 bases). Germline CDR1 PRHDT, CDR2 FYEKMQ (reference sequence). Trimming removed 10 bases from V and 8 bases from J, with 20 bases in between. This CDR3 contains 13 residues. CDR3: CAIRGADGWEAFF. CDR3 sequence (DNA): TGTGCCATACGGGGGGCGGATGGTTGGGAAGCTTTCTTT.

V is TRBV10-2 and J is TRBJ2-3, with TRBD1 as a possible D gene (6 bases). Trimming took off 7 bases at V and 6 bases at J, with 14 bases between the two ends. Germline-derived CDR1 and CDR2 are WSHSY and SAAADI. The CDR3 covers 13 residues. CDR3 region: CASTQGPDDTQYF. For the CDR3, the DNA is TGCGCCAGCACGCAGGGGCCCGACGATACGCAGTATTTT.

The chain joins TRBV3-1 (or the pseudogene TRBV3-2) to TRBJ2-5; 7 bases match TRBD1. V lost 5 bases and J lost 3; bases outside the gene matches: 6. The CDR3 has 14 amino acids. Germline V CDR1 and CDR2: LGHDT, YNNKEL (reference sequence). For the CDR3, the DNA is TGTGCCAGCAGCTTCGAGGGGGCGAAAGAGACCCAGTACTTC. Protein product: CASSFEGAKETQYF.

The rearrangement links TRBV6-5 to TRBJ2-1, with D perhaps matching TRBD1 (6 bases). Germline CDR1 is MNHEY and CDR2 is SVGAGI. This CDR3 spans 15 amino acids. The germline V and J ends were trimmed by 2 bases and 1 base, with 9 bases remaining between them. CDR3 in DNA: TGTGCCAGCAGTTACGGGACACCTTCCTACAATGAGCAGTTCTTC. Amino acids: CASSYGTPSYNEQFF.

The chain links TRBV5-6 to TRBJ1-2; 7 nucleotides match TRBD1. This CDR3 comprises 14 residues. The trim removed 6 bases at V and 3 bases at J, leaving 8 bases unmatched. Germline lookup yields CDR1 SGHDT and CDR2 YYEEEE. CDR3 coding DNA: TGTGCCAGCAACTCGAAAGGGACAGACTATGGCTACACCTTC. This encodes CASNSKGTDYGYTF.

This chain joins TRBV5-1 and TRBJ1-3; no clear D. This CDR3 has 16 amino acids. Germline V gene lookup returns CDR1 SGHRS and CDR2 YFSETQ. Trimming cost V 4 bases and J 4 bases, with 18 bases left between them. The CDR3: CASSPDLPPGGNTIYF. The CDR3 DNA reads TGCGCCAGCAGCCCGGACCTTCCCCCGGGGGGAAACACCATATATTTT.

The chain joins TRBV6-1 to TRBJ1-4; 12 bases map to TRBD1. Germline loops: CDR1 MNHNS, CDR2 SASEGT. With V trimmed by 2 bases and J by 8 bases, 3 bases remained unmatched. CDR3 length: 15 residues. The CDR3 DNA is TGTGCCAGCAGTGAATCTGGGACAGGGGGCGAAAAACTGTTTTTT. Amino acids: CASSESGTGGEKLFF.

This clone was observed once. This chain uses TRBV6-2 or TRBV6-3 with TRBJ2-1; TRBD2 matches 10 bases. The CDR3 contains 18 residues. The trim removed 2 bases at V and 8 bases at J, leaving 15 bases unmatched. Looked up from germline, CDR1 is MNHEY and CDR2 is SVGEGT. The CDR3 loop is CASSYETLVLAGTHEQFF. CDR3 nucleotides: TGTGCCAGCAGTTACGAAACTTTGGTACTAGCGGGGACTCATGAGCAGTTCTTC.

This rearrangement joins TRBV12-3 or TRBV12-4 to TRBJ2-2; 7 bases fit TRBD1. CDR3 length equals 13 residues. The V segment lost 6 bases and the J segment 5 bases; nucleotides outside the gene matches: 3. CDR3 in amino acids: CASRPTGTGELFF. The CDR3 nucleotides are TGTGCCAGCAGACCGACAGGGACCGGGGAGCTGTTTTTT.

This clone appeared a single time. The rearrangement uses TRBV7-2 and TRBJ1-3; TRBD1 might be the D (6 bases). V was cut by 5 bases and J by 4 bases, with 15 bases left in between. Per the germline V gene, CDR1 is SGHTA and CDR2 is FQGNSA. The CDR3 totals 15 residues. The CDR3 sequence is CASSQRGGTGNTIYF. CDR3 coding DNA: TGTGCCAGCAGCCAAAGGGGGGGTACGGGAAACACCATATATTTT.

This rearrangement joins TRBV6-5 to TRBJ2-3; D is possibly TRBD1 (5 bases). Trimming took 6 bases from V and 2 from J, leaving 15 bases between them. The germline gives CDR1 MNHEY, CDR2 SVGAGI. The CDR3 is 15 residues long. This CDR3 is CASRAGHPNTDTQYF. CDR3 nucleotides: TGTGCCAGCAGGGCCGGACACCCGAACACAGATACGCAGTATTTT.

V and J are TRBV6-6 and TRBJ2-5, with D maybe TRBD1 (5 bases). The CDR3 has 14 amino acids. V was pared by 4 bases and J by 3 bases, with 12 bases between. CDR1 is MNHNY and CDR2 is SVGAGI in the germline V gene (reference sequence). The DNA for the CDR3 is TGTGCCAGCAGTTTAGCAAGACAGAAAGAGACCCAGTACTTC. This encodes CASSLARQKETQYF.

The V and J genes are TRBV5-4 and TRBJ1-1; D is undetermined. Per the germline V gene, CDR1 is SGHNT and CDR2 is YYREEE (reference sequence). The length of the CDR3 is 14 residues. The ends were cut back, 1 base at V and 5 bases at J, with 12 bases in the middle. CDR3 region: CASSLWQSGTEAFF. CDR3 nucleotide sequence: TGTGCCAGCAGCTTGTGGCAGTCGGGGACTGAAGCTTTCTTT. Drawing the rest from reference TRBV5-4 and TRBJ1-1, the complete variable domain is ETGVTQSPTHLIKTRGQQVTLRCSSQSGHNTVSWYQQALGQGPQFIFQYYREEENGRGNFPPRFSGLQFPNYSSELNVNALELDDSALYLCASSLWQSGTEAFFGQGTRLTVV.

V and J are TRBV3-1 (or the pseudogene TRBV3-2) and TRBJ1-1, with D perhaps matching TRBD1 (5 bases). CDR3 length equals 13 residues. Trimming cost V 3 bases and J 6 bases, with 11 bases left between them. The germline CDR1 and CDR2 sequences are LGHDT and YNNKEL (reference sequence). The CDR3 nucleotides are TGTGCCAGCAGCCAGGGGGGGTTGGCTGAAGCTTTCTTT. Its protein product is CASSQGGLAEAFF.

The chain couples TRBV6-5 to TRBJ1-1, with D possibly being TRBD1 (6 bases). The germline V gene has CDR1 MNHEY and CDR2 SVGAGI. The CDR3 extends over 16 amino acids. Trimming took off 0 bases at V and 4 bases at J, with 15 bases between the two ends. CDR3 DNA: TGTGCCAGCAGTTACTCGTGGGGACATCGGGGCACTGAAGCTTTCTTT. As protein: CASSYSWGHRGTEAFF.

V usage is TRBV5-1 and J usage is TRBJ2-5, with 14 bases lining up with TRBD2. The V and J ends lost 4 bases and 0 bases, in that order; junction bases with no gene match: 11. The CDR3 length is 19 residues. From germline, CDR1 is SGHRS and CDR2 YFSETQ. The CDR3 bases are TGCGCCAGCAGCCAGGGACTAGCGGGGGCCACAAAAAACCAAGAGACCCAGTACTTC. Encoded protein: CASSQGLAGATKNQETQYF.

The chain combines TRBV9 with TRBJ1-4, with 10 bases fitting TRBD1. The CDR3 is made up of 15 amino acids. Germline assignment: CDR1 SGDLS and CDR2 YYNGEE. V was pared by 4 bases and J by 7 bases, with 7 bases of the junction left unmatched. CDR3 DNA: TGTGCCAGCAGCCTCGGGGACAGGGGATCTGAAAAACTGTTTTTT. It codes for CASSLGDRGSEKLFF. Looking up the rest from reference TRBV9 and TRBJ1-4 gives the full variable domain: DSGVTQTPKHLITATGQRVTLRCSPRSGDLSVYWYQQSLDQGLQFLIQYYNGEERAKGNILERFSAQQFPDLHSELNLSSLELGDSALYFCASSLGDRGSEKLFFGSGTQLSVL.

Comment on this clone: One junction end disagrees with the germline gene, perhaps due to a read error. The CDR3 protein is CASSSSGTGGTF. The CDR3 DNA sequence: TGTGCCAGCAGTTCCTCCGGGACAGGGGGTACCTTT. J is TRBJ1-4 and V is TRBV2; 11 bases are shared with TRBD1. The CDR3 totals 12 residues. The V gene's germline CDR1 is SNHLY and CDR2 FYNNEI.

The J gene is TRBJ1-1, the V gene TRBV9; no clear D gene. CDR1 is SGDLS and CDR2 is YYNGEE in the germline V gene. The CDR3 has 13 amino acids. Trimming pared 3 bases from V and 6 bases from J, leaving 12 bases between. As DNA, the CDR3 is TGTGCCAGCAGCGGTTCCGGGTACGCTGAAGCTTTCTTT. Translation: CASSGSGYAEAFF.

The CDR3 region has the DNA TGTGCCAGCAGTATAGGGGCAACTAATGAAAAACTGTTTTTT. Translation: CASSIGATNEKLFF. V usage is TRBV7-6 and J usage is TRBJ1-4; a weak D match, TRBD1 (5 bases). The length of the CDR3 is 14 residues. Germline V gene data show CDR1 as SGHVS and CDR2 as FNYEAQ. V was pared by 6 bases and J by 0 bases, with 8 bases between. Combining the CDR3 with reference TRBV7-6 and TRBJ1-4 gives the whole variable domain GAGVSQSPRYKVTKRGQDVALRCDPISGHVSLYWYRQALGQGPEFLTYFNYEAQQDKSGLPNDRFSAERPEGSISTLTIQRTEQRDSAMYRCASSIGATNEKLFFGSGTQLSVL.

The CDR3 DNA reads TGTGCCAGCTCACTAGCGGGGGCCCAATATACGCAGTATTTT. Protein product: CASSLAGAQYTQYF. The chain uses TRBV6-5 and TRBJ2-3; 11 bases line up with TRBD2. The CDR3 is 14 amino acids. The V and J ends lost 8 bases and 7 bases, in that order; junction bases with no gene match: 8. The germline V gene has CDR1 MNHEY and CDR2 SVGAGI.

V is TRBV7-8 and J is TRBJ2-6; D perhaps matches TRBD1 (5 bases). The CDR3 totals 21 residues. In germline, CDR1 is SGHVS, CDR2 FQNEAQ. V was pared by 5 bases and J by 3 bases, with 29 bases between. The chain's CDR3 is CASSRTSLYLQLSFGANVLTF. The CDR3 DNA reads as TGTGCCAGCAGCAGGACATCATTATATCTTCAATTATCTTTTGGGGCCAACGTCCTGACTTTC.